The present T cell receptor (beta chain) was sequenced within a study of T cell responses to AZD1222 COVID-19 vaccine. The assay was immunoSEQ multiplex PCR, and TCRdb's table has in-frame clones only and misses some. The table shows 78,000 or so clones, with about 78% occurring only once. This clone was observed once. Germline-derived CDR1 and CDR2 are SGDLS and YYNGEE. The CDR3 has 15 residues. Between the trimmed V and J ends, which lost 4 bases and 2 bases, there was a span of 15 bases. The sample here was peripheral blood, taken 28 days after the second AZD1222 dose. This receptor was identified in an adult who received the AZD1222 COVID-19 vaccine. The chain recombines TRBV9 with TRBJ2-5, with a tentative D call TRBD1 (6 bases). CDR3 loop: CASSPLGGGQETQYF. CDR3 DNA: TGTGCCAGCAGCCCACTTGGGGGCGGGCAAGAGACCCAGTACTTC.